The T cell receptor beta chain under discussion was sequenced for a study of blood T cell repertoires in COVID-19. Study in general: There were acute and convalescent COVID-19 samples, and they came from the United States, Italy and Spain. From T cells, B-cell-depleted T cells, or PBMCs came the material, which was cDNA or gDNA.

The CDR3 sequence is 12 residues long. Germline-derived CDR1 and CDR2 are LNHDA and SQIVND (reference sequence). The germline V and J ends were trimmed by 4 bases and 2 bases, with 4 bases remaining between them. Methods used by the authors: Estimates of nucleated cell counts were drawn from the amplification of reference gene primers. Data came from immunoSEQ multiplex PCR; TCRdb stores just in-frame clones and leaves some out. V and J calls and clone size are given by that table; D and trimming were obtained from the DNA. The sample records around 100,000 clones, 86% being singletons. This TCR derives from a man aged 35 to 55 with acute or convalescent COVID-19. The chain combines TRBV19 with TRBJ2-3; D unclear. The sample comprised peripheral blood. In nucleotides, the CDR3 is TGTGCCAGTAGTAGCGACACAGATACGCAGTATTTT. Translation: CASSSDTDTQYF. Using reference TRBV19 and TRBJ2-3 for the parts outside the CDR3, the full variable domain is DGGITQSPKYLFRKEGQNVTLSCEQNLNHDAMYWYRQDPGQGLRLIYYSQIVNDFQKGDIAEGYSVSREKKESFPLTVTSAQKNPTAFYLCASSSDTDTQYFGPGTRLTVL.